The 19 T cell receptor beta chains listed next were all sequenced from one sample in a study of CD8 T cells in Susac syndrome. RNA was extracted with the RNeasy kit, and a quantity of about 0.45 to 1 ug was reverse transcribed using random hexamers. TCRdb reprocessed the immunoSEQ multiplex PCR reads via MiXCR and lists one record per CDR3 protein. The data hold 150,000 to 200,000 distinct CDR3 sequences, with 80% to 95% observed a single time. The sequencing sample was made of CD4+ T cells from PBMCs. The receptors derive from a human donor with multiple sclerosis.

The chain is built from TRBV28 and TRBJ2-7; 8 bases align to TRBD1. V lost 5 bases, J lost 3 bases, and 6 bases stayed unmatched. Germline loops: CDR1 MDHEN, CDR2 SYDVKM. The CDR3 is 14 residues long. CDR3 bases: TGTGCCAGCAGTCTTGACAGGGGCCGCTACGAGCAGTACTTC. Its protein product is CASSLDRGRYEQYF.

V usage is TRBV18 and J usage is TRBJ1-1, with D perhaps TRBD1 (5 bases). The germline V and J ends were trimmed by 8 bases and 4 bases, with 8 bases remaining between them. This CDR3 region has 11 residues. Looked up from germline, CDR1 is KGHSH and CDR2 is LQKENI. The CDR3: CASTGATEAFF. For the CDR3, the DNA is TGTGCCAGCACCGGGGCCACTGAAGCTTTCTTT.

This clonotype has a single count. The chain carries TRBV18 and TRBJ2-7, with D tentatively TRBD1 (5 bases). The V gene lost 0 bases and the J gene lost 3 bases, with 15 bases spanning the gap. Germline CDR1 and CDR2: KGHSH and LQKENI. The CDR3 extends over 16 amino acids. CDR3 bases: TGTGCCAGCTCACCACCGTTCGCAGACAGCTACTACGAGCAGTACTTC. Its protein is CASSPPFADSYYEQYF.

This chain connects TRBV24-1 to TRBJ1-3; no reliable D call. The germline V and J ends were trimmed by 1 base and 4 bases, with 10 bases remaining between them. CDR1 and CDR2 from the germline V gene are KGHDR and SFDVKD. This CDR3 has 15 residues. In nucleotides, the CDR3 is TGTGCCACCAGTGATTTCGGCCTTGGAGGAAACACCATATATTTT. It is translated as CATSDFGLGGNTIYF.

The chain has TRBV15 and TRBJ1-1; tentative D call: TRBD1 (6 bases). The CDR3 is 14 amino acids. CDR1 is LNHNV and CDR2 is YYDKDF in the germline V gene (reference sequence). V lost 1 base to trimming and J lost 10 bases, with 16 bases between them. CDR3 sequence: CATSRGYRDDGAFF. The CDR3 DNA reads TGTGCCACCAGCAGAGGTTACAGGGATGATGGAGCTTTCTTT.

This chain uses TRBV20-1 with TRBJ1-2; no clear D gene. The CDR3 spans 13 residues. Per germline, CDR1 DFQATT and CDR2 SNEGSKA (reference sequence). CDR3 nucleotide sequence: TGCAGCCCCGTAGGCTACCTTAGCGGAGGCTACACCTTC. Residues: CSPVGYLSGGYTF.

The chain recombines TRBV6-2 or TRBV6-3 with TRBJ2-3, with unresolved D. This CDR3 spans 12 amino acids. The V end was cut by 3 bases, the J end by 4 bases, with 5 bases between. Germline values: CDR1 MNHEY, CDR2 SVGEGT. The chain's CDR3 is CASSYFSDTQYF. The CDR3 DNA sequence: TGTGCCAGCAGTTATTTTTCAGATACGCAGTATTTT.

The CDR3: CASSPSSTEAFF. The CDR3 DNA follows: TGTGCCAGCAGCCCCTCGAGCACTGAAGCTTTCTTT. The V gene is TRBV11-2, the J gene TRBJ1-1; no clear D. With 5 bases removed from V and 4 bases from J, the gap between germline ends came to 8 bases. CDR1 and CDR2 from the germline V gene are SGHAT and FQNNGV. The CDR3 runs 12 residues.

CDR3 residues: CASSLGVEQYF. CDR3 coding DNA: TGTGCCAGCAGCTTAGGGGTCGAGCAGTACTTC. The chain combines TRBV7-2 with TRBJ2-7; D gene unclear. The germline CDR1 and CDR2 sequences are SGHTA and FQGNSA. CDR3 length: 11 amino acids. Trimming removed 1 base from V and 6 bases from J, with 4 bases in between.

The V call is TRBV23-1, the J call TRBJ2-7; unclear D gene. TRBV23-1 belongs to the ORF category, with a function that is uncertain. The CDR3 runs to 18 residues. Trimming removed 4 bases at V and 6 bases at J, with 28 bases between. In nucleotides, the CDR3 is TGCGCCAGCAGTCGCGAGTCCACCACCAAGTCGCGTGCTGGCGAGCAGTACTTC. This gives the protein CASSRESTTKSRAGEQYF.

This chain uses TRBV27 with TRBJ2-2, with D tentatively TRBD2 (7 bases). Germline-derived CDR1 and CDR2 are MNHEY and SMNVEV (reference sequence). Trimming took 7 bases from V and 4 from J, leaving 13 bases between them. The length of the CDR3 is 14 residues. The CDR3 is CASKGGRVTGELFF. Here the CDR3 DNA reads TGTGCCAGCAAGGGGGGGCGGGTCACCGGGGAGCTGTTTTTT.

This clonotype showed up just a few times. The chain employs TRBV18 and TRBJ2-7; TRBD2 matches at 10 bases. Germline CDR1 reads KGHSH; CDR2 reads LQKENI. V lost 6 bases, J lost 2 bases, and 4 bases stayed unmatched. The CDR3 runs to 14 residues. CDR3 amino acids: CASSRTSGTYEQYF. CDR3 DNA: TGTGCCAGCTCGCGGACTAGCGGAACCTACGAGCAGTACTTC.

The rearrangement links TRBV28 to TRBJ1-2; D not certain. The V and J ends lost 4 bases and 2 bases respectively, with 14 bases between them. Germline CDR1 is MDHEN and CDR2 is SYDVKM. CDR3 size: 15 residues. The CDR3 nucleotides read TGTGCCAGCAGTTCACCCCCGGCAGCGAACTATGGCTACACCTTC. Residues: CASSSPPAANYGYTF.

V is TRBV6-5 and J is TRBJ2-3, with 11 positions matching TRBD2. Germline values: CDR1 MNHEY, CDR2 SVGAGI. This CDR3 spans 14 amino acids. The trim removed 4 bases at V and 4 bases at J, leaving 1 base unmatched. This chain's CDR3 is CASSLAGGPDTQYF. The CDR3 DNA follows: TGTGCCAGCAGTTTAGCGGGAGGGCCAGATACGCAGTATTTT.

The chain carries TRBV18 and TRBJ2-5; D not certain. The V and J ends lost 0 bases and 4 bases respectively, with 6 bases between them. Germline lookup yields CDR1 KGHSH and CDR2 LQKENI. This CDR3 comprises 13 residues. CDR3: CASSPPGSETQYF. In DNA form, the CDR3 reads TGTGCCAGCTCACCACCGGGGTCAGAGACCCAGTACTTC.

A few counts support this clonotype. This sequence joins TRBV27 and TRBJ2-1, with TRBD1 as a possible D gene (5 bases). CDR3 length: 11 amino acids. CDR1 is MNHEY, CDR2 SMNVEV, per germline (reference sequence). The ends were cut back, 5 bases at V and 6 bases at J, with 5 bases in the middle. The DNA for the CDR3 is TGTGCCAGCAGTAGGGGCAATGAGCAGTTCTTC. This gives the protein CASSRGNEQFF.

This chain joins TRBV2 and TRBJ1-2, with a tentative D call TRBD1 (6 bases). The CDR3 spans 14 residues. Germline CDR1 reads SNHLY; CDR2 reads FYNNEI. The V end was cut by 3 bases, the J end by 8 bases, with 16 bases between. CDR3 region: CASSDARGARGYTF. For the CDR3, the DNA is TGTGCCAGCAGTGACGCCCGGGGGGCGCGGGGCTACACCTTC.

V is TRBV4-1 and J is TRBJ2-3; a possible D gene is TRBD2 (6 bases). The CDR3 consists of 17 residues. V was pared by 0 bases and J by 0 bases, with 13 bases between. Germline-derived CDR1 and CDR2 are MGHRA and YSYEKL. The CDR3 coding sequence is TGCGCCAGCAGCCAAGAGTCGGGACTGTCAAGCACAGATACGCAGTATTTT. This encodes CASSQESGLSSTDTQYF.

This chain links TRBV30 with TRBJ2-1, with D unresolved. Trimming cost V 2 bases and J 6 bases, with 8 bases left between them. The CDR3 length is 12 residues. Germline V gene lookup returns CDR1 GTSNPN and CDR2 SVGIG (reference sequence). The CDR3 coding sequence is TGTGCCTGGAGTAACCCCTTCAATGAGCAGTTCTTC. Protein sequence: CAWSNPFNEQFF. Combining the CDR3 with reference TRBV30 and TRBJ2-1 gives the whole variable domain SQTIHQWPATLVQPVGSPLSLECTVEGTSNPNLYWYRQAAGRGLQLLFYSVGIGQISSEVPQNLSASRPQDRQFILSSKKLLLSDSGFYLCAWSNPFNEQFFGPGTRLTVL.